This T cell receptor beta chain was sequenced for a study of shared clonotypes between healthy human individuals. Overall study: For every donor, three CD4 naive, three CD4 memory, two CD8 naive and one CD8 memory plates were used. The study, taken as a whole, reports: Memory subsets generally showed lower estimated richness than naive subsets. Some clonotypes were shared by all four sorted-subset donors, while others were not shared. The non-shared ones had lower generation probabilities than the shared ones.

V dropped 3 bases and J dropped 8 bases, with 21 bases sitting between them. Germline-derived CDR1 and CDR2 are SGDLS and YYNGEE. CDR3 length equals 16 residues. Notes on this clone: The antigen is undetermined.

CD45RO-negative CD8 cells positively selected for CCR7 made up the naive population, which excluded terminally differentiated effector memory CD45RA+ cells. Donors, without exception, were Caucasian adults residing in Nashville, Tennessee. Assay used: immunoSEQ multiplex PCR; TCRdb lists only in-frame clones, some missing. The sample includes hundreds of thousands of clones, approximately 96% of them seen just once. The V gene is TRBV9, the J gene TRBJ2-1; possibly TRBD2 for D (6 bases). The source of this sequence is a woman aged 30 to 39 in good health. The sequencing input was naive CD8+ T cells sorted from blood. CDR3: CASSDKDRGRFDEQFF. CDR3 nucleotide sequence: TGTGCCAGCAGCGACAAAGATCGGGGGAGATTCGATGAGCAGTTCTTC.